This is a list of T cell receptor beta chains from one sample in a study of T cell responses to AZD1222 COVID-19 vaccine. Data came from immunoSEQ multiplex PCR; TCRdb stores just in-frame clones and leaves some out. The data contain some 190,000 clones, around nine tenths of them singletons. The material sequenced was peripheral blood, taken 28 days after the second AZD1222 dose. These receptors were collected from an adult who received the AZD1222 COVID-19 vaccine. CDR3s include the opening cysteine and the closing phenylalanine or tryptophan. Fields, in order: J gene, D gene, V gene, clone size, CDR3 DNA, CDR3 protein. A D gene is named only where the DNA matches it firmly. Not all rows give a size; the values are once, few, many and, for expanded clones, a class.

j_gene: TRBJ1-1
d_gene: .
v_gene: TRBV10-3
abundance: .
CDR3nt: TGTGCCATCAGTGAGCGGGGCTCCACTGAAGCTTTCTTT
CDR3aa: CAISERGSTEAFF

j_gene: TRBJ1-5
d_gene: TRBD1
v_gene: TRBV10-3
abundance: .
CDR3nt: TGTGCCATCAGTGAGAAGGGAGGGACAGTCTATAGCAATCAGCCCCAGCATTTT
CDR3aa: CAISEKGGTVYSNQPQHF

j_gene: TRBJ2-7
d_gene: .
v_gene: TRBV21-1
abundance: .
CDR3nt: TGTGCCAGCAGACGACCTGGGACCTCCTCCTACGAGCAGTACTTC
CDR3aa: CASRRPGTSSYEQYF

j_gene: TRBJ1-5
d_gene: .
v_gene: TRBV7-2
abundance: .
CDR3nt: TGTGCCAGCAGCTTAGGACTTAATAGCAATCAGCCCCAGCATTTT
CDR3aa: CASSLGLNSNQPQHF

j_gene: TRBJ2-7
d_gene: .
v_gene: TRBV5-4
abundance: .
CDR3nt: TGTGCCAGCAGCTTTGAATCCCCACGTGAGCAGTACTTC
CDR3aa: CASSFESPREQYF

j_gene: TRBJ2-3
d_gene: .
v_gene: TRBV27
abundance: .
CDR3nt: TGTGCCAGCAGTTTATCCGGAGATACGCAGTATTTT
CDR3aa: CASSLSGDTQYF

j_gene: TRBJ2-1
d_gene: TRBD2
v_gene: TRBV2
abundance: .
CDR3nt: TGTGCCAGCAGTGTGCCGACTAGCGGGGGTGGCAATGAGCAGTTCTTC
CDR3aa: CASSVPTSGGGNEQFF

j_gene: TRBJ1-1
d_gene: .
v_gene: TRBV5-1
abundance: .
CDR3nt: TGCGCCAGCAGCTTGGGGGGAGTTGAAGCTTTCTTT
CDR3aa: CASSLGGVEAFF

j_gene: TRBJ1-2
d_gene: .
v_gene: TRBV2
abundance: few
CDR3nt: TGTGCCAGCAGTGAGGGTGGGTATGGCTACACCTTC
CDR3aa: CASSEGGYGYTF

j_gene: TRBJ2-3
d_gene: .
v_gene: TRBV3-1/TRBV3-2
abundance: .
CDR3nt: TGTGCCAGCAGCCAGGGCACAGATACGCAGTATTTT
CDR3aa: CASSQGTDTQYF

j_gene: TRBJ2-2
d_gene: .
v_gene: TRBV7-2
abundance: .
CDR3nt: TGTGCCAGCAGCTTCATGTGGGGGCGCGGGGAGCTGTTTTTT
CDR3aa: CASSFMWGRGELFF